The text below deals with one TCR beta chain. Its antigen remains unknown. The germline V and J ends were trimmed by 11 bases and 4 bases, with 21 bases remaining between them. This CDR3 comprises 14 residues. Clones were read by immunoSEQ multiplex PCR, and TCRdb kept only the in-frame ones, dropping some. This sample has hundreds of thousands of clones, with 85% to 95% found just once. Terminally differentiated effector memory CD45RA+ cells were left out of the naive CD8 fraction, which was CD45RO-negative and positively selected for CCR7. The data originate from a study of shared clonotypes between healthy human individuals. Study context: In total, the donors were a couple of women and a few men aged 18 to 49.

General study results and limits: It was the non-shared clonotypes that had lower generation probabilities than clonotypes shared by all four donors. In general, naive subsets displayed greater estimated richness than memory subsets did.

The V gene is TRBV23-1, the J gene TRBJ2-7, with D possibly TRBD1 on 6 matching bases. TRBV23-1 is marked as an open reading frame, function uncertain. The sequence came from a man aged 25 to 45 in good health. The sample comprised naive CD8+ T cells sorted from blood. CDR3 protein: CAPNRRGRGYEQYF. The CDR3 coding sequence is TGCGCCCCCAATCGACGCGGCAGGGGATACGAGCAGTACTTC.